A selection of T cell receptor beta chains follows, all from one sample in a study of beta chain features in type 1 diabetes. The repertoire was sequenced with immunoSEQ multiplex PCR; TCRdb's copy has only in-frame clones and lacks some. This sample has about 110,000 clones, with 40% found just once. Sequences were obtained from stem cell memory CD4+ T cells from blood. Receptors were obtained from a woman between 18 and 30 years old in good health. Both conserved end residues are part of each CDR3. A D gene is named only where the DNA matches it firmly. Expanded clones are given a class, and other clones once, few, many or no size at all.

NA | TRBJ2-7 | NA | TRBV18 | CASSSAGYSYEQYF | TGTGCCAGCTCATCCGCCGGGTACTCCTACGAGCAGTACTTC
NA | TRBJ2-1 | TRBD2 | TRBV9 | CASSVTSGSFNEQFF | TGTGCCAGCAGCGTAACTAGCGGGAGTTTCAATGAGCAGTTCTTC
once | TRBJ2-5 | NA | TRBV11-2 | CASSRDRGETQYF | TGTGCCAGCAGCCGCGATCGGGGAGAGACCCAGTACTTC
NA | TRBJ2-3 | TRBD1 | TRBV11-3 | CASSRGTGTPDTQYF | TGTGCCAGCAGCCGCGGGACAGGGACCCCAGATACGCAGTATTTT
few | TRBJ2-2 | NA | TRBV5-4 | CASSLQGGGELFF | TGTGCCAGCAGCTTGCAGGGAGGAGGGGAGCTGTTTTTT
NA | TRBJ1-5 | NA | TRBV19 | CASSIPAGQPQHF | TGTGCCAGTAGTATCCCTGCGGGGCAGCCCCAGCATTTT
once | TRBJ2-5 | TRBD1 | TRBV28 | CASRSDRAYQETQYF | TGTGCCAGCAGGTCGGACAGGGCGTACCAAGAGACCCAGTACTTC
NA | TRBJ1-3 | TRBD1 | TRBV29-1 | CSVDSGQGFPIYF | TGCAGCGTTGATTCCGGACAGGGTTTTCCCATATATTTT
once | TRBJ2-3 | TRBD2 | TRBV7-3 | CASSRGTSGTSTDTQYF | TGTGCCAGCAGCCGAGGGACTAGCGGTACTAGCACAGATACGCAGTATTTT
few | TRBJ1-2 | NA | TRBV19 | CASSPRQKFYGYTF | TGTGCCAGTAGTCCAAGACAGAAATTCTATGGCTACACCTTC
NA | TRBJ1-1 | TRBD1 | TRBV7-2 | CASSPAQGTWTEAFF | TGTGCCAGCAGCCCTGCACAGGGGACTTGGACTGAAGCTTTCTTT
few | TRBJ2-2 | NA | TRBV28 | CASRGAELNTGELFF | TGTGCCAGCAGGGGTGCGGAGCTGAACACCGGGGAGCTGTTTTTT
NA | TRBJ1-1 | TRBD1 | TRBV7-2 | CASSFRTGGGEAFF | TGTGCCAGCAGCTTCCGGACAGGAGGAGGTGAAGCTTTCTTT
NA | TRBJ2-3 | TRBD2 | TRBV27 | CASSLSRQPAGLAGSDTQYF | TGTGCCAGCAGTTTATCGAGGCAGCCGGCGGGACTAGCGGGCTCGGATACGCAGTATTTT
few | TRBJ2-3 | TRBD1 | TRBV10-3 | CATRQGTDTQYF | TGTGCCACACGACAGGGAACAGATACGCAGTATTTT
NA | TRBJ2-1 | NA | TRBV29-1 | CSVYPRAPYNEQFF | TGCAGCGTTTACCCGAGGGCCCCCTACAATGAGCAGTTCTTC
NA | TRBJ1-2 | NA | TRBV30 | CAWSVLSWGYTF | TGTGCCTGGAGTGTACTTAGTTGGGGCTACACCTTC